This T cell receptor (beta chain) was identified during a study of blood T cells in healthy people across ages. From germline, CDR1 is SGHTA and CDR2 FQGTGA. This CDR3 has 13 amino acids. There are a few counts of this clonotype. As yet, its antigen is unknown. Study outcomes and limitations: TCR beta diversity was tightly associated with the proportion of naive T cells.

Sample-barcoded 5' priming and a J-beta primer mix drove a second PCR of roughly 7 to 11 cycles. Through a template-switch adaptor with 12 random nucleotides, each cDNA molecule received a tag. From the 5' RACE reads, TCRdb called clonotypes with MiXCR, one entry per CDR3 protein. The data show more than 550,000 distinct CDR3 sequences, 22% seen once. V and J are TRBV7-3 and TRBJ2-7, with TRBD1 identical over 7 bases. TRBJ2-1 explains the end of the DNA better; the J call may be wrong. The sequencing sample was made of blood. The receptor was isolated from a man between 65 and 79 years old in good health. As DNA, the CDR3 is TGTGCCAGCAGCTTATCGGGACAGACTGAGCAGTTCTTC. Its protein product is CASSLSGQTEQFF.